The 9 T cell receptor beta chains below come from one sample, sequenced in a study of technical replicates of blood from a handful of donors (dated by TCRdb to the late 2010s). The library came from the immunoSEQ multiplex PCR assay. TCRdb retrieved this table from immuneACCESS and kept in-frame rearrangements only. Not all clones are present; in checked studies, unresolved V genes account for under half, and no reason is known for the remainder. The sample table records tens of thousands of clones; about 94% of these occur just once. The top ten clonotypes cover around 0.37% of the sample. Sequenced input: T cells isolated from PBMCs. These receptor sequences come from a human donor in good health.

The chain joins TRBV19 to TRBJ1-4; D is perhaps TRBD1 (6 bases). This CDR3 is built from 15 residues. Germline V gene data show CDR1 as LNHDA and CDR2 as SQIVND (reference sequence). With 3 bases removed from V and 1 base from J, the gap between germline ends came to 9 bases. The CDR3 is CASSIYRETNEKLFF. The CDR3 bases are TGTGCCAGTAGTATCTACAGGGAAACTAATGAAAAACTGTTTTTT.

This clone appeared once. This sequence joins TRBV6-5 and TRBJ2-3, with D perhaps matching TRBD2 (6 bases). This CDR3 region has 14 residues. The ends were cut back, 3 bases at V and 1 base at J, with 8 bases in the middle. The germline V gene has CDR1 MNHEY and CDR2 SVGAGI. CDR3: CASSYGTRTDTQYF. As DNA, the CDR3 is TGTGCCAGCAGTTATGGGACTCGCACAGATACGCAGTATTTT.

DNA for the CDR3: TGTGCCAGCAGGAGCGGAAGCTCCTACAATGAGCAGTTCTTC. This sequence encodes CASRSGSSYNEQFF. This sequence joins TRBV6-5 and TRBJ2-1; a possible D gene is TRBD2 (5 bases). Germline CDR1 MNHEY, CDR2 SVGAGI. Trimming stripped 6 bases from V and 0 bases from J, with 9 bases between. The CDR3 extends over 14 amino acids.

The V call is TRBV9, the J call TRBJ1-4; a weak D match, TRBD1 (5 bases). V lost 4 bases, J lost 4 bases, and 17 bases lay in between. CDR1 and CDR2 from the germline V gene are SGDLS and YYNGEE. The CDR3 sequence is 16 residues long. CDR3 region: CASSPEAGYINEKLFF. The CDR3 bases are TGTGCCAGCAGCCCCGAGGCAGGGTATATTAATGAAAAACTGTTTTTT.

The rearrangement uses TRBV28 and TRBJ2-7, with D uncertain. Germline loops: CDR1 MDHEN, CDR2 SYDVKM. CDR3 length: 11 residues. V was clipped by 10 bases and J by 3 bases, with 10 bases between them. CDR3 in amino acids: CAITSGYEQYF. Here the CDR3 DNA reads TGTGCCATCACTTCCGGCTACGAGCAGTACTTC.

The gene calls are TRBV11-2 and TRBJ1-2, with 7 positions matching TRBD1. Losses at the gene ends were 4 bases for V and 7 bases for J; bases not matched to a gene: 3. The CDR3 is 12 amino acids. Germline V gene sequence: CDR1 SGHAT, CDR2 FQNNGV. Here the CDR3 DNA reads TGTGCCAGCAGCTCAGGGGGTTTTGGCTACACCTTC. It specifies CASSSGGFGYTF.

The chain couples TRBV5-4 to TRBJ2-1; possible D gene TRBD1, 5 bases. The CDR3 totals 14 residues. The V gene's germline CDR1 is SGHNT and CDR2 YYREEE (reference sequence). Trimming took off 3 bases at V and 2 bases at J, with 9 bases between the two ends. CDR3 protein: CASSSRATYNEQFF. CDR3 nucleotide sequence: TGTGCCAGCAGCTCCAGGGCCACCTACAATGAGCAGTTCTTC.

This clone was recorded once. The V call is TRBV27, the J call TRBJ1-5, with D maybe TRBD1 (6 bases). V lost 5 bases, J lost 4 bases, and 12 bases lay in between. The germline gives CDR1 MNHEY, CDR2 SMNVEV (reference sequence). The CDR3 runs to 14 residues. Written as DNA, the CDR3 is TGTGCCAGCAGTCCACAGGGATGGAATCAGCCCCAGCATTTT. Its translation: CASSPQGWNQPQHF.

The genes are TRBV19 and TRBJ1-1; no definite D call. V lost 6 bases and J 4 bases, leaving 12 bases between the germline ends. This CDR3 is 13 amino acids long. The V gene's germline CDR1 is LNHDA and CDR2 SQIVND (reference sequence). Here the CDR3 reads CASSQNAVTEAFF. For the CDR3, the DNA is TGTGCCAGTAGCCAAAACGCGGTCACTGAAGCTTTCTTT.